The next 30 T cell receptor beta chains were all read from a single sample in a study of blood T cell repertoires in COVID-19. Libraries were prepared by immunoSEQ multiplex PCR; TCRdb keeps only in-frame clonotypes and omits some of them. This sample has about 210,000 clones, with 84% found just once. Sequenced material: peripheral blood. The receptors were gathered from a woman aged 45-59 years with active or convalescent COVID-19.

The rearrangement joins TRBV5-1 to TRBJ2-1, with 14 bases that match TRBD2. The J segment lost 11 bases and the V segment lost 3 bases, leaving 4 bases of the junction unmatched. The CDR3 sequence is 14 residues long. CDR1 SGHRS and CDR2 YFSETQ come from the germline V gene. CDR3 DNA: TGCGCCAGCAGCTCGGGACTAGCGGGGGCTAAGCAGTTCTTC. Protein product: CASSSGLAGAKQFF.

The rearrangement links TRBV18 to TRBJ2-2, with 8 bases that match TRBD2. The J segment lost 3 bases and the V segment lost 1 base, leaving 7 bases of the junction unmatched. CDR1 is KGHSH and CDR2 is LQKENI in the germline V gene. This CDR3 has 17 amino acids. DNA for the CDR3: TGTGCCAGCTCACCACTCGTAGCTAGCGGGTACACCGGGGAGCTGTTTTTT. It yields the protein CASSPLVASGYTGELFF.

This clone has more than one count but fewer than ten. The chain has TRBV5-4 and TRBJ2-7; 7 positions agree with TRBD2. Losses at the gene ends were 4 bases for V and 2 bases for J; bases not matched to a gene: 12. CDR3 size: 16 residues. The germline V gene encodes CDR1 SGHNT and CDR2 YYREEE (reference sequence). The CDR3 sequence: CASSPSPGREAYEQYF. The CDR3 DNA follows: TGTGCCAGCAGCCCTTCCCCGGGGAGGGAGGCCTACGAGCAGTACTTC.

The J gene is TRBJ2-1, the V gene TRBV11-2, with 8 bases identical to TRBD2. V shed 0 bases and J 6 bases; nucleotides not matched to a gene: 4. The CDR3 extends over 15 amino acids. CDR1 and CDR2 (germline): SGHAT, FQNNGV. CDR3 nucleotides: TGTGCCAGCAGCTTAGAGGGACTAGTAGGCAATGAGCAGTTCTTC. Amino acid sequence: CASSLEGLVGNEQFF.

This clone was observed a single time. The CDR3 spells CASRHARTGLNTEAFF. Here the CDR3 DNA reads TGTGCCAGCAGGCATGCCCGGACAGGCTTGAACACTGAAGCTTTCTTT. The chain carries TRBV6-6 and TRBJ1-1, with TRBD1 identical over 7 bases. This CDR3 has 16 amino acids. Germline-derived CDR1 and CDR2 are MNHNY and SVGAGI (reference sequence). V lost 6 bases, J lost 0 bases, and 10 bases stayed unmatched.

The rearrangement uses TRBV19 and TRBJ2-2, with TRBD1 matching over 10 bases. The CDR3 consists of 16 residues. From germline, CDR1 is LNHDA and CDR2 SQIVND (reference sequence). V lost 4 bases to trimming and J lost 7 bases; unmatched junction nucleotides: 9. CDR3 DNA: TGTGCCAGTAGTACTCGCGGGACAGGGGTGGTCGGGGAGCTGTTTTTT. Protein: CASSTRGTGVVGELFF.

The chain joins TRBV28 to TRBJ2-1; D may be TRBD1 (7 bases). There are 14 residues in the CDR3. Germline V CDR1 and CDR2: MDHEN, SYDVKM. V was clipped by 7 bases and J by 7 bases, with 17 bases between them. CDR3 DNA sequence: TGTGCCAGCACCCAGGGGGGTAGCGGTAATGAGCAGTTCTTC. This encodes CASTQGGSGNEQFF.

The rearrangement joins TRBV2 to TRBJ2-7, with 7 bases fitting TRBD1. V was pared by 5 bases and J by 2 bases, with 3 bases of the junction left unmatched. Germline assignment: CDR1 SNHLY and CDR2 FYNNEI. The length of the CDR3 is 13 residues. CDR3 DNA: TGTGCCAGCAGTAAGGGACAGACCTACGAGCAGTACTTC. Its protein is CASSKGQTYEQYF.

The chain joins TRBV5-1 to TRBJ1-1; perhaps TRBD1 as D (5 bases). Germline CDR1 reads SGHRS; CDR2 reads YFSETQ. V was trimmed by 0 bases and J by 11 bases, leaving 14 bases between them. The CDR3 extends over 13 amino acids. CDR3 nucleotide sequence: TGCGCCAGCAGCTTGGAGTCCGGGACTGGGGCTTTCTTT. It codes for CASSLESGTGAFF.

The CDR3 loop reads CASSLAGDTEAFF. In DNA, the CDR3 is TGCGCCAGCAGCTTGGCCGGGGATACTGAAGCTTTCTTT. The chain links TRBV5-1 to TRBJ1-1; D remains unclear. This CDR3 comprises 13 residues. The V gene lost 0 bases and the J gene lost 5 bases, with 8 bases spanning the gap. The germline CDR1 and CDR2 sequences are SGHRS and YFSETQ.

The V call is TRBV19, the J call TRBJ1-2, with a tentative D call TRBD1 (6 bases). Germline V gives CDR1 LNHDA, CDR2 SQIVND (reference sequence). The CDR3 runs 13 residues. Trimming took 6 bases from V and 4 from J, leaving 12 bases between them. The CDR3 is CASRDSNLYGYTF. The CDR3 region has the DNA TGTGCCAGTAGGGACAGCAACCTCTATGGCTACACCTTC.

This clone was seen only a few times. The chain combines TRBV9 with TRBJ2-2, with 7 nucleotides matching TRBD1. The length of the CDR3 is 15 residues. Losses at the gene ends were 0 bases for V and 6 bases for J; bases not matched to a gene: 5. CDR1 is SGDLS, CDR2 YYNGEE, per germline. The DNA of the CDR3 is TGTGCCAGCAGCGTAGCTTACAGGGGCGCCGGGGAGCTGTTTTTT. It codes for CASSVAYRGAGELFF.

The gene calls are TRBV6-2 or TRBV6-3 and TRBJ1-1; weak D call: TRBD1 (5 bases). Trimming stripped 5 bases from V and 0 bases from J, with 16 bases between. This CDR3 spans 16 amino acids. Germline CDR1 is MNHEY and CDR2 is SVGEGT. DNA for the CDR3: TGTGCCAGCAGTCCCCGACAGACGGTGATGAACACTGAAGCTTTCTTT. It specifies CASSPRQTVMNTEAFF.

This clone was seen a handful of times. The chain has TRBV3-1 (or the pseudogene TRBV3-2) and TRBJ1-6; no definite D call. The V gene lost 6 bases and the J gene lost 10 bases, with 10 bases spanning the gap. This CDR3 is built from 12 residues. The germline V gene encodes CDR1 LGHDT and CDR2 YNNKEL (reference sequence). The CDR3, as DNA: TGTGCCAGCAGGGACTTAGGATCACCCCTCCACTTT. It translates to CASRDLGSPLHF.

The V call is TRBV11-2, the J call TRBJ2-2, with 7 positions matching TRBD2. J lost 4 bases, V lost 2 bases, and 1 base had no gene match. This CDR3 is built from 14 residues. Germline values: CDR1 SGHAT, CDR2 FQNNGV. This CDR3 is CASSLREGTGELFF. As DNA, the CDR3 is TGTGCCAGCAGCTTAAGGGAGGGCACCGGGGAGCTGTTTTTT.

This chain connects TRBV2 to TRBJ2-3, with a possible D match to TRBD2 (6 bases). This CDR3 comprises 14 residues. Trimming pared 2 bases from V and 4 bases from J, leaving 10 bases between. Germline values: CDR1 SNHLY, CDR2 FYNNEI. Here the CDR3 reads CASSEPASADTQYF. The CDR3 region has the DNA TGTGCCAGCAGTGAACCGGCTAGCGCAGATACGCAGTATTTT.

The rearrangement joins TRBV27 to TRBJ1-2; tentatively, D is TRBD1 (5 bases). The V gene lost 5 bases and the J gene lost 4 bases, with 8 bases spanning the gap. Germline V gene sequence: CDR1 MNHEY, CDR2 SMNVEV (reference sequence). CDR3 length equals 12 residues. The CDR3 loop is CASSAGGYGYTF. The CDR3 region has the DNA TGTGCCAGCAGTGCCGGGGGCTATGGCTACACCTTC.

The rearrangement links TRBV6-5 to TRBJ2-1, with TRBD2 as a possible D gene (5 bases). The V gene's germline CDR1 is MNHEY and CDR2 SVGAGI. The CDR3 has 13 residues. V was pared by 8 bases and J by 2 bases, with 10 bases between. The DNA of the CDR3 is TGTGCCAGCCCCGCCGGGACCTACAATGAGCAGTTCTTC. Translating it yields CASPAGTYNEQFF.

The V call is TRBV5-6, the J call TRBJ2-7; perhaps TRBD2 as D (6 bases). From germline, CDR1 is SGHDT and CDR2 YYEEEE. CDR3 size: 15 residues. Trimming pared 0 bases from V and 2 bases from J, leaving 12 bases between. The CDR3 DNA sequence: TGTGCCAGCAGCTTGGGGATAGCGGATGCCTACGAGCAGTACTTC. It yields the protein CASSLGIADAYEQYF.

The chain has TRBV6-5 and TRBJ1-2; D is possibly TRBD1 (6 bases). CDR3 length: 15 residues. V was pared by 6 bases and J by 2 bases, with 16 bases between. In germline, CDR1 is MNHEY, CDR2 SVGAGI. CDR3 loop: CASSTGGRLNYGYTF. The CDR3 DNA reads TGTGCCAGCAGCACGGGGGGGCGACTAAACTATGGCTACACCTTC.

This clone was detected once. The rearrangement joins TRBV28 to TRBJ2-3; TRBD2 matches 7 bases. Unmatched junction bases numbered 12, after V lost 6 bases and J lost 6 bases. The CDR3 contains 15 residues. CDR1 and CDR2 (germline): MDHEN, SYDVKM. In DNA, the CDR3 is TGTGCCAGCAGGTTGGCAGCGGGGTATGCGGATACGCAGTATTTT. Translating it yields CASRLAAGYADTQYF.

The rearrangement joins TRBV2 to TRBJ1-3; 11 bases agree with TRBD1. V shed 5 bases, J shed 0 bases, and the junction held 3 bases outside the gene matches. CDR3 size: 16 residues. CDR1 and CDR2 from the germline V gene are SNHLY and FYNNEI. CDR3 bases: TGTGCCAGCAGTAGGGACAGGGGGAGCTCTGGAAACACCATATATTTT. It encodes CASSRDRGSSGNTIYF.

J is TRBJ2-1 and V is TRBV19; TRBD1 aligns across 9 bases. The CDR3 is made up of 15 amino acids. Germline lookup yields CDR1 LNHDA and CDR2 SQIVND (reference sequence). V dropped 5 bases and J dropped 3; count of bases not matched to a gene: 5. The CDR3 sequence: CASSGPDRGYNEQFF. CDR3 coding DNA: TGTGCCAGTAGTGGCCCGGACAGGGGCTACAATGAGCAGTTCTTC.

V and J are TRBV28 and TRBJ1-1, with D perhaps TRBD1 (5 bases). The germline V gene encodes CDR1 MDHEN and CDR2 SYDVKM. The CDR3 is 17 residues long. The V end lost 5 bases, the J end lost 4 bases, and 23 bases lay between the germline ends. The CDR3 DNA reads as TGTGCCAGCAGTCCCCCGGGACCGCGGCTCGGGGGCACTGAAGCTTTCTTT. This translates into CASSPPGPRLGGTEAFF.

This clone occurred once. Other nucleotide sequences in the sample specify the same CDR3. The chain joins TRBV29-1 to TRBJ1-1; D is possibly TRBD1 (6 bases). CDR1 is SQVTM, CDR2 ANQGSEA, per germline. V gave up 3 bases and J gave up 0 bases, with 8 bases separating them. This CDR3 is built from 13 residues. The CDR3 protein is CSVDGQLNTEAFF. The CDR3 DNA reads TGCAGCGTTGACGGACAGCTGAACACTGAAGCTTTCTTT.

The CDR3 DNA sequence: TGTGCCAGCAGCCGCAGGGGCGATAATTCACCCCTCCACTTT. It translates to CASSRRGDNSPLHF. The chain has TRBV6-5 and TRBJ1-6; D is possibly TRBD1 (6 bases). V was shortened by 6 bases and J by 5 bases, with 11 bases between the two germline ends. The length of the CDR3 is 14 residues. Germline assignment: CDR1 MNHEY and CDR2 SVGAGI.

This sequence joins TRBV2 and TRBJ1-2; no clear D gene. The V end lost 3 bases, the J end lost 2 bases, and 13 bases lay between the germline ends. The CDR3 loop spans 15 amino acids. Germline values: CDR1 SNHLY, CDR2 FYNNEI. The DNA for the CDR3 is TGTGCCAGCAGTGACACGGTCAGCAGGAACTATGGCTACACCTTC. Translation: CASSDTVSRNYGYTF.

The genes are TRBV7-3 and TRBJ2-1; 7 bases line up with TRBD1. Germline V gene data show CDR1 as SGHTA and CDR2 as FQGTGA. The CDR3 contains 16 residues. The junction had 7 bases not matched to a gene; V was cut back by 5 bases and J by 0 bases. CDR3 bases: TGTGCCAGCAGCAAACAGGGGATGAGCTCCTACAATGAGCAGTTCTTC. Its protein product is CASSKQGMSSYNEQFF.

This chain uses TRBV2 with TRBJ2-2; a weak D match, TRBD1 (6 bases). CDR1 is SNHLY, CDR2 FYNNEI, per germline. Deletions cut 9 bases from V and 1 base from J, with 15 bases between. The CDR3 length is 15 residues. The DNA for the CDR3 is TGTGCCAGTTCAGGGGACCACCTGAACACCGGGGAGCTGTTTTTT. Translated: CASSGDHLNTGELFF.

This clone has just a few counts. The chain uses TRBV6-1 and TRBJ1-5; D possibly corresponds to TRBD1 (5 bases). Between the trimmed V and J ends, which lost 2 bases and 0 bases, there was a span of 11 bases. Germline V gene sequence: CDR1 MNHNS, CDR2 SASEGT. The CDR3 is 16 amino acids. The CDR3 here is CASSELTAYSNQPQHF. The CDR3 DNA is TGTGCCAGCAGTGAACTGACAGCCTATAGCAATCAGCCCCAGCATTTT.